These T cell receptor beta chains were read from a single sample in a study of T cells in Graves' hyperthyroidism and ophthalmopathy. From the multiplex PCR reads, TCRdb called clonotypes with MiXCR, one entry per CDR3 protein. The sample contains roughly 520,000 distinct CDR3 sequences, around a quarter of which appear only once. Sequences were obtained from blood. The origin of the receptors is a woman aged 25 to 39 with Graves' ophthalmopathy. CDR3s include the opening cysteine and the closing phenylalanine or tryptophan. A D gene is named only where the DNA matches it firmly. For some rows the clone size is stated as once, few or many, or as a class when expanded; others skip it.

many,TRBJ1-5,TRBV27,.,CASSLVESNQPQHF,TGTGCCAGCAGTTTGGTAGAAAGCAATCAGCCCCAGCATTTT
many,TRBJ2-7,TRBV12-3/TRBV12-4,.,CASSLTGNVYEQYF,TGTGCCAGCAGTCTTACAGGTAACGTCTACGAGCAGTACTTC
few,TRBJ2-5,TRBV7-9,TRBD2,CASSLIGGGTETQYF,TGTGCCAGCAGCTTAATTGGGGGGGGTACGGAGACCCAGTACTTC
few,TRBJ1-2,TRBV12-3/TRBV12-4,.,CASSFTGEGYGYTF,TGTGCCAGCAGTTTTACGGGGGAGGGCTATGGCTACACCTTC
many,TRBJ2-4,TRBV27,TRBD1,CASTPSDRDTAKNIQYF,TGTGCCAGCACCCCCTCGGACAGGGATACGGCCAAAAACATTCAGTACTTC
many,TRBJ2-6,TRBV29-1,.,CSVDAGSGANVLTF,TGCAGCGTTGATGCGGGCTCTGGGGCCAACGTCCTGACTTTC
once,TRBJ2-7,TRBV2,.,CASSETGGTPVRYF,TGTGCCAGCAGTGAGACAGGCGGAACTCCCGTACGGTACTTC
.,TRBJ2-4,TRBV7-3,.,CASSLKILGSKNIKYF,TGTGCCAGCAGCTTAAAGATCTTGGGCAGCAAAAACATTAAGTACTTC
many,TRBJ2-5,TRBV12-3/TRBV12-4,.,CASRDSYQETQYF,TGTGCCAGCAGGGACAGCTACCAAGAGACCCAGTACTTC
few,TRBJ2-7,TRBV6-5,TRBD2,CASSFRDYRYEQYF,TGTGCCAGCAGTTTTAGGGACTACCGCTACGAGCAGTACTTC
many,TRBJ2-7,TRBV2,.,CASSAEPQAYEQYF,TGTGCCAGCAGTGCCGAACCTCAAGCCTACGAGCAGTACTTC
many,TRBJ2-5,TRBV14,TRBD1,CANSPGQGAWKQTQYF,TGTGCCAACAGCCCGGGACAGGGGGCATGGAAGCAGACCCAGTACTTC
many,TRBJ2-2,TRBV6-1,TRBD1,CASDRGNTGELFF,TGTGCCAGTGACAGGGGGAACACCGGGGAGCTGTTTTTT
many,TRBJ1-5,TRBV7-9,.,CASSLGTAGNQPQHF,TGTGCCAGCAGCTTAGGGACGGCAGGAAATCAGCCCCAGCATTTT
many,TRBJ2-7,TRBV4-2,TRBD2,CASSQSGTRAYEQYF,TGTGCCAGCAGCCAGTCCGGGACTAGGGCCTACGAGCAGTACTTC
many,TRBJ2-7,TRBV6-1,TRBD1,CASRHGQGSGSYEQYF,TGTGCCAGCAGACATGGACAGGGATCGGGCTCCTACGAGCAGTACTTC
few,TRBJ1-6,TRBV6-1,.,CASSANPGTPYNSPLHF,TGTGCCAGCAGTGCGAACCCCGGGACACCATATAATTCACCCCTCCACTTT
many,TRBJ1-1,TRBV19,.,CASSIGAGRTNTEAFF,TGTGCCAGTAGTATCGGGGCAGGGAGAACGAACACTGAAGCTTTCTTT
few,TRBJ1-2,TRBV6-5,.,CASSYSMDTTGYTF,TGTGCCAGCAGTTACTCGATGGATACCACTGGCTACACCTTC
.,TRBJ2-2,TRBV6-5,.,CAISYSWTPNTGELFF,TGTGCCATCAGTTACTCATGGACCCCGAACACCGGGGAGCTGTTTTTT
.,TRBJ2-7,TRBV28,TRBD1,CASSFRTGEGEQYF,TGTGCCAGCAGTTTCCGGACAGGGGAGGGCGAGCAGTACTTC
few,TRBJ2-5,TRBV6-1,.,CASSPGTDQETQYF,TGTGCCAGCAGCCCCGGGACGGACCAAGAGACCCAGTACTTC
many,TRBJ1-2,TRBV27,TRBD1,CASSLYGTDYGYTF,TGTGCCAGCAGTTTATACGGGACAGACTATGGCTACACCTTC
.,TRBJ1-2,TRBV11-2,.,CASSPPASAAVYGYTF,TGTGCCAGCAGCCCCCCAGCTTCGGCAGCGGTCTATGGCTACACCTTC
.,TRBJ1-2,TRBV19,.,CASSIAGANTNYGYTF,TGTGCCAGTAGTATAGCTGGAGCTAACACCAACTATGGCTACACCTTC
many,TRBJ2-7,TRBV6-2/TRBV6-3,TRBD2,CASSSGLVIYEQYF,TGTGCCAGCAGTTCGGGACTAGTAATCTACGAGCAGTACTTC
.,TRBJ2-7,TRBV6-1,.,CASSERPYEQYF,TGTGCCAGCAGTGAGAGACCTTACGAGCAGTACTTC
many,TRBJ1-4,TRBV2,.,CASNRESRNEKLFF,TGTGCCAGCAACCGGGAGTCGCGGAATGAAAAACTGTTTTTT
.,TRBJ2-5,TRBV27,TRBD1,CASSPWTGGRAETQYF,TGTGCCAGCAGTCCCTGGACAGGGGGCAGAGCGGAGACCCAGTACTTC
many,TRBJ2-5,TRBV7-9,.,CASSLAETGQETQYF,TGTGCCAGCAGCTTAGCGGAGACAGGCCAAGAGACCCAGTACTTC
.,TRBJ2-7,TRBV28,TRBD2,CASSFSRGISYEQYF,TGTGCCAGCAGTTTCTCGCGGGGGATCTCCTACGAGCAGTACTTC
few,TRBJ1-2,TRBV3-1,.,CASSQDEGDYGYTF,TGTGCCAGCAGCCAAGATGAGGGGGACTATGGCTACACCTTC
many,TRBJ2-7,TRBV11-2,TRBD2,CASSLRPSGNPPPYEQYF,TGTGCCAGCAGCTTAAGGCCTAGCGGGAACCCTCCGCCCTACGAGCAGTACTTC
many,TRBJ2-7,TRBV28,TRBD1,CASSLQGAEEQYF,TGTGCCAGCAGTCTCCAGGGGGCGGAGGAGCAGTACTTC
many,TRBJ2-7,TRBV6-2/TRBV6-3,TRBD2,CASSTTSGRKYEQYF,TGTGCCAGCAGTACGACTAGCGGGAGAAAGTACGAGCAGTACTTC
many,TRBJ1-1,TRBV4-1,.,CASSPHNTGTEAFF,TGCGCCAGCAGCCCTCACAATACAGGCACTGAAGCTTTCTTT
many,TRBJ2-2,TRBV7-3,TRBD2,CASSALAGGGTGELFF,TGTGCCAGCAGCGCTCTGGCGGGGGGTGGCACCGGGGAGCTGTTTTTT
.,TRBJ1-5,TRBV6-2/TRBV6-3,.,CASSYLPQPQHF,TGTGCCAGCAGTTATCTTCCTCAGCCCCAGCATTTT
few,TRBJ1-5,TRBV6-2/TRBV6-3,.,CASSGVISNQPQHF,TGTGCCAGCAGCGGGGTGATTAGCAATCAGCCCCAGCATTTT
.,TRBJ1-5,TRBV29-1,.,CSVGREGQPQHF,TGCAGCGTTGGAAGGGAGGGTCAGCCCCAGCATTTT
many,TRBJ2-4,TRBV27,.,CASSLGGGGVAKNIQYF,TGTGCCAGCAGTTTAGGGGGAGGGGGAGTAGCCAAAAACATTCAGTACTTC
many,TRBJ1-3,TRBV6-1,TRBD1,CASRKQGRKISGNTIYF,TGTGCCAGCAGGAAACAGGGGCGTAAAATCTCTGGAAACACCATATATTTT
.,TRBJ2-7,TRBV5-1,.,CASSLSTGTFEQYF,TGCGCCAGCAGCCTTTCCACCGGGACATTCGAGCAGTACTTC
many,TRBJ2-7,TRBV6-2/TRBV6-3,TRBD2,CASSYYHQRGSHLTSYEQYF,TGTGCCAGCAGTTACTATCACCAGCGGGGGAGCCATCTGACATCCTACGAGCAGTACTTC
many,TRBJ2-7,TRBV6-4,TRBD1,CASSARSTFIRDSLTLEQYF,TGTGCCAGCAGTGCTCGTTCCACCTTTATTAGGGACAGCTTGACCCTGGAGCAGTACTTC
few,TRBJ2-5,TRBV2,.,CATLQGNQETQCF,TGTGCCACACTACAGGGTAACCAAGAGACCCAGTGCTTC